A single sample gave rise to the 6 T cell receptor beta chains below, sequenced in a study of T cells in Graves' hyperthyroidism and ophthalmopathy. Amplification targeted TCR beta CDR3 regions from RNA transcripts. With the HTBI primer set, the TCR CDR3 went through a first round of RT-PCR. TCRdb used MiXCR to reprocess the multiplex PCR reads, holding one entry per CDR3 protein. Among under 700,000 distinct CDR3 sequences listed, 46% were seen once. Material: peripheral blood or thyroid tissue (not recorded which). All receptors come from a young woman with Graves' hyperthyroidism.

This clonotype was recorded once. Since a much larger clone is just one base distant, this may be a read error. The chain uses TRBV11-1 and TRBJ1-5; unclear D gene. The CDR3 length is 16 residues. Germline loops: CDR1 SGHAT, CDR2 FQDESV (reference sequence). The CDR3 DNA sequence: TGTGCCAGCAGCTCCATCCGCGACGGTAGCAATCACCCCCAGCATTTT. Its protein is CASSSIRDGSNHPQHF.

There are a few counts of this clonotype. The chain is built from TRBV2 and TRBJ2-7; TRBD1 might be the D (5 bases). The CDR3 has 14 residues. Deletions cut 5 bases from V and 5 bases from J, with 16 bases between. In germline, CDR1 is SNHLY, CDR2 FYNNEI. For the CDR3, the DNA is TGTGCCAGCAGTTCTCCCCCACAGGCCGACGAGCAGTACTTC. It yields the protein CASSSPPQADEQYF.

This clonotype was recorded many times. The rearrangement uses TRBV2 and TRBJ1-2; possible D gene TRBD1, 5 bases. Trimming took 0 bases from V and 0 from J, leaving 8 bases between them. Germline CDR1 is SNHLY and CDR2 is FYNNEI. This CDR3 is 15 amino acids long. CDR3 coding DNA: TGTGCCAGCAGTGAAGCAAGGGGCCCTAACTATGGCTACACCTTC. Amino acid sequence: CASSEARGPNYGYTF.

This chain links TRBV7-8 with TRBJ1-2, with a possible D match to TRBD1 (6 bases). From germline, CDR1 is SGHVS and CDR2 FQNEAQ. The V end lost 9 bases, the J end lost 4 bases, and 15 bases lay between the germline ends. CDR3 size: 13 residues. CDR3 in DNA: TGTGCCAGTAGTATCGCAGGGGCCTATGGCTACACCTTC. This gives the protein CASSIAGAYGYTF. The full variable domain, with the rest looked up from reference TRBV7-8 and TRBJ1-2, is GAGVSQSPRYKVAKRGQDVALRCDPISGHVSLFWYQQALGQGPEFLTYFQNEAQLDKSGLPSDRFFAERPEGSVSTLKIQRTQQEDSAVYLCASSIAGAYGYTFGSGTRLTVV.

This clonotype occurred many times. This chain uses TRBV2 with TRBJ1-1, with unresolved D. This CDR3 contains 13 residues. The germline gives CDR1 SNHLY, CDR2 FYNNEI. V lost 6 bases and J 4 bases, leaving 12 bases between the germline ends. CDR3 DNA sequence: TGTGCCAGCAGACAAACTGTAAGCACTGAAGCTTTCTTT. It is translated as CASRQTVSTEAFF.

The rearrangement links TRBV29-1 to TRBJ1-1; D gene uncertain. Per germline, CDR1 SQVTM and CDR2 ANQGSEA. This CDR3 comprises 11 residues. The DNA for the CDR3 is TGCAGTCGCCAACTGAGCACTGAAGCTTTCTTT. Its protein product is CSRQLSTEAFF.